This TCR beta chain comes out of a study of read filtering for tumor transcriptome and immune sequencing. V trimming: 5 bases; J trimming: 8 bases; junction bases outside the gene matches: 9. CDR3 length: 14 amino acids. Germline assignment: CDR1 DFQATT and CDR2 SNEGSKA (reference sequence). This clonotype was detected ten times or more. From around 0.4 ug of RNA, a library with molecular barcoded alpha/delta and beta/gamma adaptors was made. Via MiXCR, TCRdb re-called the reads, giving one row per CDR3 protein. The sample shows about 86,000 distinct CDR3 sequences, roughly an eighth of them seen only once.

Sequencing used a population of CD138-negative cells sorted from bone marrow. The chain has TRBV20-1 and TRBJ2-1, with TRBD2 identical over 10 bases. The TCR sequence derives from a donor aged 40 or over with multiple myeloma. CDR3 nucleotide sequence: TGCAGTGCTCTGAGCGGGAGGGCTGCGGATGAGCAGTTCTTC. This sequence encodes CSALSGRAADEQFF.